This T cell receptor (beta chain) was profiled in a study of T cell responses to AZD1222 COVID-19 vaccine (dated by TCRdb to about 2021). For context, the study as a whole: AZD1222 recipients with second doses at about 4 weeks or about 12 weeks were pooled, because spike-specific TCR depth and breadth did not differ between schedules. A total of 230 to 250 trial participants underwent TCR sequencing, of whom some 210 received two doses of AZD1222 and about 25 received two doses of the MenACWY control vaccine. Enrollment into the trials was organized by age into subgroups of 18-55, 56-69 and 70-plus years, and those subgroups contained approximately 160, 26 and 62 TCR-sequenced participants, respectively.

On the study overall, not on this receptor specifically: Epitopes outside the regions mutated in the B.1.351 and B.1.1.7 variants were reportedly recognized by nearly half of the unique spike-specific TCRs. Only six AZD1222 recipients were SARS-CoV-2 seropositive at baseline, limiting conclusions about previously exposed vaccinees. The whole spike protein was spanned by vaccine-associated CD4 TCRs, and dominant responses were seen in regions 160-218 and 743-854. Participants were mostly white British, with more females than males. The authors suggested clonal diversity may have been underestimated. Spike-specific TCR breadth and depth rose significantly after two AZD1222 doses compared with day 0 and with MenACWY recipients. Because no day 14 peak-response samples were available, repertoires were characterized only after the peak T cell response. In the small 56-69-year group, the increase in depth fell short of significance, most likely because of low power.

The CDR3 regions of human TCRbeta chains were analyzed by immunosequencing. The paper's data handling went like this. Repertoire TCRs were matched against a reference library of SARS-CoV-2-specific TCRs generated with the MIRA antigen-specificity platform. Breadth was defined as the fraction of unique TCRs that were SARS-CoV-2-associated, and depth was defined as the fraction of total T cells that were SARS-CoV-2-associated. Using the MIRA data, every spike-specific TCR was mapped to the spike region that the TCR reacted to and assigned to either a CD4 or a CD8 class. Log10-transformed breadth and depth values were compared by one-way ANOVA with Sidak's multiple comparisons tests. As stored in TCRdb, this immuneACCESS dataset retains in-frame rearrangements with V and J assigned. A fraction of the clones does not appear; measured against another copy, unresolved V genes explain less than half of the discrepancy, and the remainder lacks a known reason. The V and J calls and clone size are taken from that table; D and trimming were inferred from the DNA. This sample comprises 130,000 or so clones, roughly 93% of them detected only once. The ten biggest clones cover roughly 5.6% of the sample.

Measured from the cysteine to the phenylalanine, the CDR3 is 17 residues long. Solely the CDR3 DNA is kept, with 51 bases framed from the first base. CDR1 and CDR2 are read off the germline V gene as SGHRS and YFSETQ. Trimming costs V 0 bases and J 0 bases, and their ends lie 15 bases apart. This clone was observed a handful of times. Its antigen is unknown. Base qualities are not recorded, but no much larger clone differs from it by a single base. Per the publication, the time point label means: baseline before first vaccination. Vaccinee samples came from UK trials COV001 and COV002, including a single-blind randomized controlled phase 2/3 trial of AZD1222 (ChAdOx1 nCoV-19) in healthy adults. For TCRbeta chain sequencing, PBMC samples from trial participants were taken at day 0 and at day 28 after the second dose.

Specimen: peripheral blood, collected on day 0 of AZD1222 vaccination. The clonotype originates from an adult in good health. In this chain, TRBV5-1 is recombined with TRBJ1-1, with the D segment identity uncertain. The nucleotides are TGCGCCAGCAGCTTGGCCGGGCAATCGTACATGAACACTGAAGCTTTCTTT. This encodes CASSLAGQSYMNTEAFF.